This T cell receptor beta chain stems from a study of cytomegalovirus exposure and HLA in healthy donors. This clone turned up a few times. Antigen: not known. Use of 60 Vbeta and 13 Jbeta primers characterized the PCR. Measured with immunoSEQ multiplex PCR; TCRdb has only the in-frame clones, and not every one. This sample yields 99,000 or so clones, of which roughly 80% are seen a single time; 8.5% to 10% belongs to the top ten. The CDR3 totals 13 residues. V lost 8 bases to trimming and J lost 3 bases; unmatched junction nucleotides: 2. From germline, CDR1 is LGHNT and CDR2 FRNRAP. Regarding the study as a whole: According to an earlier analysis, most TCR beta V segments yielded productive rearrangements about 87% or about 30% of the time.

V is TRBV12-5 and J is TRBJ2-7, with 12 bases lining up with TRBD2. Sequencing used PBMCs. The sequence was collected from a woman aged 40 to 50 in good health and CMV-seropositive. CDR3 coding DNA: TGTGCTAGTAGACTAGCGGGAGTCTACGAGCAGTACTTC. It yields the protein CASRLAGVYEQYF.